This T cell receptor beta chain appears in the sequencing data of a study of blood T cells in healthy people across ages. With a J-beta primer mix and a sample-barcoded 5' primer, a second PCR ran about 6 to 11 cycles. TCRdb reprocessed the 5' RACE reads with MiXCR, giving one entry per CDR3 protein. This repertoire shows hundreds of thousands of distinct CDR3 sequences, about 30% found once; its top ten account for approximately 14%. V lost 0 bases, J lost 0 bases, and 15 bases lay in between. Germline assignment: CDR1 GTSNPN and CDR2 SVGIG (reference sequence). The CDR3 totals 16 residues. Healthy Caucasians from Russia aged about 6 to 100 served as donors.

The rearrangement joins TRBV30 to TRBJ2-7, with D unresolved. The sequence was obtained from a woman of 80 years or more in good health. The sample comprised blood. In DNA form, the CDR3 reads TGTGCCTGGAGTGTACGGAAGGGCCGGAGCTCCTACGAGCAGTACTTC. It translates to CAWSVRKGRSSYEQYF.